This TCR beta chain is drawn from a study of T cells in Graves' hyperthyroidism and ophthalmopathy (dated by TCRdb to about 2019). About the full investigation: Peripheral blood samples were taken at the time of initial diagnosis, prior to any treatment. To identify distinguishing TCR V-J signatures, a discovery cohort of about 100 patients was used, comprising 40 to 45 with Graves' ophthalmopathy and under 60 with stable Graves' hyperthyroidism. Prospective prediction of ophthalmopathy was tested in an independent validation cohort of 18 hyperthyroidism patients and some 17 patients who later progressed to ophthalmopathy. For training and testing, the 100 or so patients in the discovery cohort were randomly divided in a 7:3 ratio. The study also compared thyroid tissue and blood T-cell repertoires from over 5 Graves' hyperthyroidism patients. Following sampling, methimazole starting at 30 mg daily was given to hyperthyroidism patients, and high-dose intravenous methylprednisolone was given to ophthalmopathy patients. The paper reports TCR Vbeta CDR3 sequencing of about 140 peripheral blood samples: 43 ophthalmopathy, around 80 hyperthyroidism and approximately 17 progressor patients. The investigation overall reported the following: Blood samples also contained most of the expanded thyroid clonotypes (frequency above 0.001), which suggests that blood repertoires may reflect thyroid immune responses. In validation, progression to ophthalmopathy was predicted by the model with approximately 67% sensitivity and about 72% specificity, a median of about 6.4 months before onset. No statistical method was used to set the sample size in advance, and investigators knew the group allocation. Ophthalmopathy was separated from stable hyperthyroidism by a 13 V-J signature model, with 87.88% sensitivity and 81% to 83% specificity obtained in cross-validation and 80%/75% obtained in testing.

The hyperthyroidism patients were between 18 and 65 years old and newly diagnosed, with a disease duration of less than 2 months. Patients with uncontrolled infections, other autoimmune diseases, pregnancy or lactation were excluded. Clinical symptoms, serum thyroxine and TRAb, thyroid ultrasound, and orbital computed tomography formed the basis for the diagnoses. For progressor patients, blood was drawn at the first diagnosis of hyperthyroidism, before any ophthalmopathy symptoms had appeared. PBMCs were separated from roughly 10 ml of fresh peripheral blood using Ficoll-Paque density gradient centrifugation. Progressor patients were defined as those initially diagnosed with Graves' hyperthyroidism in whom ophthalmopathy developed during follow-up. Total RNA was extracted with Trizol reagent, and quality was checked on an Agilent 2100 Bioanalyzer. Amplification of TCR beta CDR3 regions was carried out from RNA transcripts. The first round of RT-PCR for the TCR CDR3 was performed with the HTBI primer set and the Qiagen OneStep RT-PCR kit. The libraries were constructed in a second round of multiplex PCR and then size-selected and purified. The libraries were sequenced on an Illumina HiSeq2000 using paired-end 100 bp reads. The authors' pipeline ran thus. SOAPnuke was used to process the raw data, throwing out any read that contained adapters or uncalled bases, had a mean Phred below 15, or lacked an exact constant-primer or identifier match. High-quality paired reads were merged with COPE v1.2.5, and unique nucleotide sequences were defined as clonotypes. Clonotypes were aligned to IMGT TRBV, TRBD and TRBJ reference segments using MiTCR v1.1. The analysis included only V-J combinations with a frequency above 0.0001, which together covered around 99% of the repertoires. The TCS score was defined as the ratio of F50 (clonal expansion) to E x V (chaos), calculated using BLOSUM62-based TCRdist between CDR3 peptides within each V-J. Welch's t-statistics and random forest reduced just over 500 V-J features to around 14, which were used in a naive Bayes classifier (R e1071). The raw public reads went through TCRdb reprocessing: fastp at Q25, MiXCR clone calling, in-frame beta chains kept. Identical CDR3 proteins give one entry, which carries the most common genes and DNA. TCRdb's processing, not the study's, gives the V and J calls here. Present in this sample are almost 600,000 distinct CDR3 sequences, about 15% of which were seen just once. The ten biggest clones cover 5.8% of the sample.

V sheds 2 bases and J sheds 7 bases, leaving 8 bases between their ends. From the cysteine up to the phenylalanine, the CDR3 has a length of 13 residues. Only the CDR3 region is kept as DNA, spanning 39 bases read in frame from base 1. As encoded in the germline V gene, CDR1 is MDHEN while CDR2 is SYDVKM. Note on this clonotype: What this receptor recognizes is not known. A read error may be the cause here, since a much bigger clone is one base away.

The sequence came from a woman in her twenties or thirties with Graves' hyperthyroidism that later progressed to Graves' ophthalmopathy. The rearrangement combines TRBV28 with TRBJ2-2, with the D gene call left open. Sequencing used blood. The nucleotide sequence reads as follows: TGTGCCAGCAGTTTAAGTGGCATCGGGGAGCTGTTTTTT. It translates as CASSLSGIGELFF. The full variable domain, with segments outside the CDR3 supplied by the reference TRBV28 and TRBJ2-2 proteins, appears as DVKVTQSSRYLVKRTGEKVFLECVQDMDHENMFWYRQDPGLGLRLIYFSYDVKMKEKGDIPEGYSVSREKKERFSLILESASTNQTSMYLCASSLSGIGELFFGEGSRLTVL.